This T cell receptor beta chain was sequenced during a study of T cells in pancreatic ductal adenocarcinoma. Study observations and caveats: Tumors hold more CD45RO+ effector T cells, which may bias toward lower diversity. Blood clonality (roughly 0.07) did not differ significantly from tumor (roughly 0.1).

Selected pancreatic ductal adenocarcinoma patients had undergone surgery without neoadjuvant therapy. CDR1 and CDR2 (germline): LGHNT, FRNRAP. V lost 5 bases and J lost 7, with 16 bases in between. The CDR3 runs to 14 residues. The protocol was immunoSEQ multiplex PCR, while the TCRdb copy is restricted to in-frame clones and leaves out a portion. The sample includes 97,000 or so clones, nearly 95% of them seen just once. A word on this clone: Its target is not known.

The source is a human donor with pancreatic ductal adenocarcinoma. This chain joins TRBV12-5 and TRBJ2-3; D is unresolved. The sequenced material came from PBMCs. The CDR3 region is CASGQHNRAYTQYF. The CDR3 DNA is TGTGCTAGTGGTCAACATAACAGAGCATATACGCAGTATTTT.